This T cell receptor beta chain derives from a study of Graves' ophthalmopathy and Graves' hyperthyroidism. The CDR3 consists of 16 residues. Germline V gene lookup returns CDR1 MGHDK and CDR2 SYGVNS. V dropped 3 bases and J dropped 2 bases, with 15 bases sitting between them. A volume of 10 ml of fresh peripheral blood supplied the PBMCs. RNA served as the template for amplifying TCR beta CDR3 regions. A first-round RT-PCR used HTBI primers, followed by a second-round multiplex PCR. TCRdb itself ran the multiplex PCR reads through MiXCR, one entry per CDR3 protein. The sample includes some 750,000 distinct CDR3 sequences, approximately 40% of them seen just once.

The sequenced material came from peripheral blood. The chain links TRBV25-1 to TRBJ2-3; the D gene is possibly TRBD2 (5 bases). This receptor was taken from an adult man with Graves' ophthalmopathy. The CDR3 DNA sequence: TGTGCCAGCAGTGACACCGGCGCGAGGGACACAGATACGCAGTATTTT. Amino acid sequence: CASSDTGARDTDTQYF.